This TCR beta chain was captured in a study of Tregs in tolerant kidney transplant recipients. General observations from the study: Antigen-driven expansion was suggested because donor-specific Tregs expanded more than all Tregs in tolerant patients.

This clone was detected only once. The antigen is not known. Recipients received nonmyeloablative bone marrow transplants from related graft donors, with transient mixed chimerism. Unstimulated Tregs (CD4+CD25+CD127-) and CD4+CD25- non-Tregs were sorted from PBMCs. The table came from immunoSEQ multiplex PCR; TCRdb's copy has only in-frame clones and leaves some out. Seen here are tens of thousands of clones, roughly 93% observed once, and the top ten hold around 1.5%. This sequence originates from a human patient who received a combined kidney and bone marrow transplant. Some T cells may possibly be graft donor cells. The specimen was CD4+ T cells from blood (PBMCs), collected 12 months after the transplant.

CDR3 bases: TGTGCCAGCAGCCCCCGGACAGGGAGTTCACCCCTCCACTTT. Translation gives CASSPRTGSSPLHF. The chain recombines TRBV11-3 with TRBJ1-6, with TRBD1 identical over 8 bases. The CDR3 is made up of 14 amino acids. Germline-derived CDR1 and CDR2 are SGHNT and YENEEA. V was clipped by 5 bases and J by 9 bases; unmatched bases: 6.